A few counts support the clone carrying this T cell receptor beta chain. The authors amplified TCR beta CDR3 regions from RNA transcripts. The first-round RT-PCR employed HTBI primers together with the Qiagen OneStep RT-PCR kit. A multiplex PCR was then performed as the second round. Using its own MiXCR run on the multiplex PCR reads, TCRdb lists one record per CDR3 protein. The table records about 240,000 distinct CDR3 sequences, less than 55% of them present only once. The data derive from a study of Graves' ophthalmopathy and Graves' hyperthyroidism. Germline CDR1 reads SQVTM; CDR2 reads ANQGSEA. The J segment lost 4 bases and the V segment lost 5 bases, leaving 5 bases of the junction unmatched. The CDR3 sequence is 13 residues long. Disease in donors with ophthalmopathy had moderate-to-severe activity, CAS ≥3, NOSPECS ≥4 and under 3 months' duration.

This TCR was sampled from an adult man with Graves' ophthalmopathy. The chain couples TRBV29-1 to TRBJ1-1, with 9 bases lining up with TRBD1. The sequencing sample was made of peripheral blood. The CDR3 loop is CSVWTGEVTEAFF. DNA for the CDR3: TGCAGCGTTTGGACAGGGGAAGTCACTGAAGCTTTCTTT.